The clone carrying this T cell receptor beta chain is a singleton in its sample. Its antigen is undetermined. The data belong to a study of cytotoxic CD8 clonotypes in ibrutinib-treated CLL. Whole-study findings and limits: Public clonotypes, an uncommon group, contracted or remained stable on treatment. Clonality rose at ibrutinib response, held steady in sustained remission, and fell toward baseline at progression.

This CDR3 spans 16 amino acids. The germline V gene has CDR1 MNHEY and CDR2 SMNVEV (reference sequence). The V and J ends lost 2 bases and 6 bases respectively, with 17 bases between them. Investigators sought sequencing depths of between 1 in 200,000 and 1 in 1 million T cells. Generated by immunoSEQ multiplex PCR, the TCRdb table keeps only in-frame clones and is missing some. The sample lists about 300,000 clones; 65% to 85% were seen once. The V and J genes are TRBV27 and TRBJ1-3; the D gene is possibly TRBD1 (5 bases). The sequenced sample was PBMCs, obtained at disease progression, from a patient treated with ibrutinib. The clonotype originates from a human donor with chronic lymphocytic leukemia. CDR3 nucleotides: TGTGCCAGCAGTTTACGGGCGGGGGTAGGAGTAAACACCATATATTTT. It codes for CASSLRAGVGVNTIYF.